The clone carrying this T cell receptor (beta chain) has only a few counts. Other DNA sequences of this sample code for an identical CDR3. Original handling: From reference gene primer amplification, estimates of nucleated cell counts were derived. Measured with immunoSEQ multiplex PCR; TCRdb has only the in-frame clones, and not every one. Clone size and the V and J calls come from that table; the DNA yielded D and trimming. The sample has about 250,000 clones, about 85% seen once. The source of the sample is a study of blood T cell repertoires in COVID-19. Across the study: Whether acute or convalescent, the COVID-19 samples came from the United States, Italy and Spain.

Sequences were obtained from peripheral blood. The TCR sequence derives from a woman older than 75 with acute or convalescent COVID-19.

DNA for the CDR3: TGTGCCAGCAGCTTGCAGGGGAACTATGGCTACACCTTC. Residues: CASSLQGNYGYTF. V and J are TRBV5-4 and TRBJ1-2; D is perhaps TRBD1 (6 bases). Looked up from germline, CDR1 is SGHNT and CDR2 is YYREEE (reference sequence). Between the trimmed V and J ends, which lost 1 base and 2 bases, there was a span of 6 bases. The length of the CDR3 is 13 residues. The full variable domain, its missing parts supplied by reference TRBV5-4 and TRBJ1-2, is ETGVTQSPTHLIKTRGQQVTLRCSSQSGHNTVSWYQQALGQGPQFIFQYYREEENGRGNFPPRFSGLQFPNYSSELNVNALELDDSALYLCASSLQGNYGYTFGSGTRLTVV.